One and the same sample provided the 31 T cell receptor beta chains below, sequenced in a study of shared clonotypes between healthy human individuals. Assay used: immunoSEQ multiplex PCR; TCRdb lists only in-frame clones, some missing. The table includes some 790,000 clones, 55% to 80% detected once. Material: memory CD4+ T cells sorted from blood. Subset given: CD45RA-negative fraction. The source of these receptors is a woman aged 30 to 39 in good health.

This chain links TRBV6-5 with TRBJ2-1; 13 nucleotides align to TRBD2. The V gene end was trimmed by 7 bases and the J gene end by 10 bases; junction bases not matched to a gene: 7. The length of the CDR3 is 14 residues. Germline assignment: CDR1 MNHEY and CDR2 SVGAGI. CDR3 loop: CASISGTSGTEQFF. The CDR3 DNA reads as TGTGCCAGCATCTCCGGGACTAGCGGGACAGAGCAGTTCTTC.

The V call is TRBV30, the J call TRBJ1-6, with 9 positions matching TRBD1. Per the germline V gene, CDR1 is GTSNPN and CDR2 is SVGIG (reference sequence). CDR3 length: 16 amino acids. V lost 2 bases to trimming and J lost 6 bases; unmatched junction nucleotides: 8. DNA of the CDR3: TGTGCCTGGAGTACCCCGGGACAGGGACTTAATTCACCCCTCCACTTT. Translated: CAWSTPGQGLNSPLHF.

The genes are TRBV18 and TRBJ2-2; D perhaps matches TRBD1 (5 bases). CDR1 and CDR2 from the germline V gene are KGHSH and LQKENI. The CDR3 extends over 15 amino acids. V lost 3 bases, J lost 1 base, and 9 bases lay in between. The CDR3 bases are TGTGCCAGCTCACCCCTAACAGGGAACACCGGGGAGCTGTTTTTT. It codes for CASSPLTGNTGELFF. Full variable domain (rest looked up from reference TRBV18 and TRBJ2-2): NAGVMQNPRHLVRRRGQEARLRCSPMKGHSHVYWYRQLPEEGLKFMVYLQKENIIDESGMPKERFSAEFPKEGPSILRIQQVVRGDSAAYFCASSPLTGNTGELFFGEGSRLTVL.

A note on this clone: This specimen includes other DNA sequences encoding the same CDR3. The CDR3 nucleotides read TGTGCCAGCAGCTTAGGTCAGGGTAGAGAGACCCAGTACTTC. Its protein is CASSLGQGRETQYF. The chain has TRBV11-2 and TRBJ2-5; D may be TRBD1 (5 bases). The V and J ends lost 1 base and 4 bases respectively, with 10 bases between them. The CDR3 has 14 amino acids. Germline values: CDR1 SGHAT, CDR2 FQNNGV.

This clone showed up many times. The CDR3 DNA sequence: TGTGCCAGCAGCCCACAGGGTGGAGAGACCCAGTACTTC. Protein sequence: CASSPQGGETQYF. This chain links TRBV5-6 with TRBJ2-5; weak D call: TRBD1 (6 bases). This CDR3 has 13 amino acids. V was pared by 4 bases and J by 4 bases, with 11 bases between. The germline CDR1 and CDR2 sequences are SGHDT and YYEEEE. Full variable domain (remainder filled in from reference TRBV5-6 and TRBJ2-5): DAGVTQSPTHLIKTRGQQVTLRCSPKSGHDTVSWYQQALGQGPQFIFQYYEEEERQRGNFPDRFSGHQFPNYSSELNVNALLLGDSALYLCASSPQGGETQYFGPGTRLLVL.

The DNA of the CDR3 is TGTGCCAGCAGTTACCGGGACAGAGCTTACGAGCAGTACTTC. It codes for CASSYRDRAYEQYF. The chain couples TRBV6-6 to TRBJ2-7; 7 bases fit TRBD1. With V trimmed by 2 bases and J by 4 bases, 5 bases remained unmatched. The CDR3 runs to 14 residues. The germline CDR1 and CDR2 sequences are MNHNY and SVGAGI (reference sequence).

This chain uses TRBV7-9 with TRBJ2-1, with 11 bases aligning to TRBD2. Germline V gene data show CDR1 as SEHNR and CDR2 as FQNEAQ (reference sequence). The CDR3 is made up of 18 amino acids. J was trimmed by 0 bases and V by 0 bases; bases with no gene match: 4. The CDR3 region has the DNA TGTGCCAGCAGCTTAGCGCAGGGACTAGCGGACTCCTACAATGAGCAGTTCTTC. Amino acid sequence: CASSLAQGLADSYNEQFF.

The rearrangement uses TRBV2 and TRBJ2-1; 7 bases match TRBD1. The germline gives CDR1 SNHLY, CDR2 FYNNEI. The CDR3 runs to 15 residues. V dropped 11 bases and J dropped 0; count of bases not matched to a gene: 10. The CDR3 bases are TGTGCCGGAGGAGTACAGGGGCACTCCTACAATGAGCAGTTCTTC. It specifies CAGGVQGHSYNEQFF.

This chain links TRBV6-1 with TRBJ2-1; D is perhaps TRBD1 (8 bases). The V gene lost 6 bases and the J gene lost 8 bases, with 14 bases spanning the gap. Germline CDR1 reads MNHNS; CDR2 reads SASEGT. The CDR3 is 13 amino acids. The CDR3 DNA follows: TGTGCCAGCAGACGGACAGGGAGGGATGAGCAGTTCTTC. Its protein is CASRRTGRDEQFF.

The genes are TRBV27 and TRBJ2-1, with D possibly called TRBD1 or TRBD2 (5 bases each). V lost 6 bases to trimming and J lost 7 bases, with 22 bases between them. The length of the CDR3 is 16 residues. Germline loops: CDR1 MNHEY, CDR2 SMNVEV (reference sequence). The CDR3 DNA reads TGTGCCAGCAGACCTCCCCGGGACGCTAGTAAGAATGAGCAGTTCTTC. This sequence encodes CASRPPRDASKNEQFF.

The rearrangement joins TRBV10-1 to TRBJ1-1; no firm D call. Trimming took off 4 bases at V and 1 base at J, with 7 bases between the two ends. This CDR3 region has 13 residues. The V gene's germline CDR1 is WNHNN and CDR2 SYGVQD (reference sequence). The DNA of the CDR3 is TGCGCCAGCAGTGTTGAAACGAACACTGAAGCTTTCTTT. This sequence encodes CASSVETNTEAFF.

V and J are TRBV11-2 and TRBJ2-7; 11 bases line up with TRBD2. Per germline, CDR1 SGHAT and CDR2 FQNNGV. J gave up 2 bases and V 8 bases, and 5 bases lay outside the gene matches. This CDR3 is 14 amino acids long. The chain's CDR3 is CASGTSGIAYEQYF. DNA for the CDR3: TGTGCCAGCGGGACTAGCGGCATCGCCTACGAGCAGTACTTC. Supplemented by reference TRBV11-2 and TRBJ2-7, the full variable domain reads EAGVAQSPRYKIIEKRQSVAFWCNPISGHATLYWYQQILGQGPKLLIQFQNNGVVDDSQLPKDRFSAERLKGVDSTLKIQPAKLEDSAVYLCASGTSGIAYEQYFGPGTRLTVT.

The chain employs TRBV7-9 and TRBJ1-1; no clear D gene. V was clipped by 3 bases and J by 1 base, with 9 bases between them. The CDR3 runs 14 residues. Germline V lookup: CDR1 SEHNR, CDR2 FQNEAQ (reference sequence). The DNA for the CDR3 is TGTGCCAGCAGCTTTCCCCGGGGGAACACTGAAGCTTTCTTT. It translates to CASSFPRGNTEAFF. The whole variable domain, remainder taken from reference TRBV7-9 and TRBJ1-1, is DTGVSQNPRHKITKRGQNVTFRCDPISEHNRLYWYRQTLGQGPEFLTYFQNEAQLEKSRLLSDRFSAERPKGSFSTLEIQRTEQGDSAMYLCASSFPRGNTEAFFGQGTRLTVV.

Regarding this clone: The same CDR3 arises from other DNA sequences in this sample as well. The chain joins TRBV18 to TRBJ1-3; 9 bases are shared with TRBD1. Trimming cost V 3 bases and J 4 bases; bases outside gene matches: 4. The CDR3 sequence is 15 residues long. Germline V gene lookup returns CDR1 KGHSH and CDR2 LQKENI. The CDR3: CASSPGQGPGNTIYF. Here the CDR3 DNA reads TGTGCCAGCTCACCGGGACAGGGACCGGGAAACACCATATATTTT.

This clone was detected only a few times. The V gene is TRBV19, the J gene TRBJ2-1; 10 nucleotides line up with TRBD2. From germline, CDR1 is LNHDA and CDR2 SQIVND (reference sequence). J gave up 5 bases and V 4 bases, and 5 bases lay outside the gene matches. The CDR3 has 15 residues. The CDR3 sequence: CASSTGLAVDNEQFF. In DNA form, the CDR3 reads TGTGCCAGTAGTACAGGACTAGCGGTAGACAATGAGCAGTTCTTC.

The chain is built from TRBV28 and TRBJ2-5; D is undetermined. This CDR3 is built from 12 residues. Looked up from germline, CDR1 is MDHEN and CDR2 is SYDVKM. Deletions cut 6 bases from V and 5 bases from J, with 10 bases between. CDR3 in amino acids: CASRLASETQYF. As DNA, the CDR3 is TGTGCCAGCAGACTCGCGTCGGAGACCCAGTACTTC.

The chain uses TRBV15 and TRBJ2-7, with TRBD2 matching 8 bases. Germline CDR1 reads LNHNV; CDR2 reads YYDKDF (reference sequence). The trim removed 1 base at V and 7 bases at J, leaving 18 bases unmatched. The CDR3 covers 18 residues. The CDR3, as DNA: TGTGCCACCAGCAGAGTGACAGCCTTAGCGGGAATCCTAAGGGAGCAGTACTTC. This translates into CATSRVTALAGILREQYF.

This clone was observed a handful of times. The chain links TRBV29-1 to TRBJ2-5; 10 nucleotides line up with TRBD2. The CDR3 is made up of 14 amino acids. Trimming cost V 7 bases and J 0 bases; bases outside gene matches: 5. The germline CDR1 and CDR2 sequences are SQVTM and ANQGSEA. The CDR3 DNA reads TGCAGCGCGCTAGCGGGAGAGTACCAAGAGACCCAGTACTTC. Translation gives CSALAGEYQETQYF.

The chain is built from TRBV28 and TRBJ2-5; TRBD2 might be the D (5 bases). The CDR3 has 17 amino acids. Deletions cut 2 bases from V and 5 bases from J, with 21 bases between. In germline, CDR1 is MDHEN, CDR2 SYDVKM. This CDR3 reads CASSLNRGFSGRETQYF. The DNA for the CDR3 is TGTGCCAGCAGTTTAAACCGGGGATTTTCAGGAAGGGAGACCCAGTACTTC.

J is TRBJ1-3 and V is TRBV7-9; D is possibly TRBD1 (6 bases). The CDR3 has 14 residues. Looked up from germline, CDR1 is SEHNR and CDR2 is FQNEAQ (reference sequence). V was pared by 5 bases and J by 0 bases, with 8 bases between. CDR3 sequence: CASSRTASGNTIYF. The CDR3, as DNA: TGTGCCAGCAGCCGGACAGCCTCTGGAAACACCATATATTTT.

The CDR3 loop is CASSLLSQNNQPQHF. DNA of the CDR3: TGTGCCAGCAGCTTATTAAGTCAGAACAATCAGCCCCAGCATTTT. The J gene is TRBJ1-5, the V gene TRBV7-2; no firm D call. Germline V CDR1 and CDR2: SGHTA, FQGNSA. The CDR3 is 15 residues long. V was shortened by 2 bases and J by 3 bases, with 11 bases between the two germline ends.

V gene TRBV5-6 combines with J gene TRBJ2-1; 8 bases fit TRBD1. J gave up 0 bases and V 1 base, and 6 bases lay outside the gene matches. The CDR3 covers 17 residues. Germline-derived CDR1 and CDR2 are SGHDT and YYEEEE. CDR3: CASSLWSGQGSYNEQFF. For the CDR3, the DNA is TGTGCCAGCAGCTTGTGGTCCGGACAGGGCTCCTACAATGAGCAGTTCTTC.

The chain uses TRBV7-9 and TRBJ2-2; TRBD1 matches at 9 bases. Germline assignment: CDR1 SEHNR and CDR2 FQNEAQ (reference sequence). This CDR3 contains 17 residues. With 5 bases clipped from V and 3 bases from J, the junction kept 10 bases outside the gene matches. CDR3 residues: CASSKRRTGDDTGELFF. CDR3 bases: TGTGCCAGCAGCAAGCGAAGGACAGGGGACGACACCGGGGAGCTGTTTTTT.

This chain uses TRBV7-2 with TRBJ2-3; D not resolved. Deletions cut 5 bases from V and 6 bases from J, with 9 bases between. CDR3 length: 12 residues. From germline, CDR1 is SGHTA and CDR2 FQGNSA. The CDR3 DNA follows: TGTGCCAGCAGCCCCAATAGGGATACGCAGTATTTT. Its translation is CASSPNRDTQYF.

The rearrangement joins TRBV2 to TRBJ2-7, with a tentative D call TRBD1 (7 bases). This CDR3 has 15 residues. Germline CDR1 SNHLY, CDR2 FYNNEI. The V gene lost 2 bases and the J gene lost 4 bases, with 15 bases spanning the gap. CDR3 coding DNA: TGTGCCAGCAGTGAACTTACGCAGGGGGGATACGAGCAGTACTTC. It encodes CASSELTQGGYEQYF.

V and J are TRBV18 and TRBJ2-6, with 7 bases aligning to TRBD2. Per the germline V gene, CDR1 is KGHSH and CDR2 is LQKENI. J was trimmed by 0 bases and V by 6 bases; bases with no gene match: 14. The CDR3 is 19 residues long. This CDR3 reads CASSERPGLIPSGANVLTF. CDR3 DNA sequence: TGTGCCAGCTCCGAGAGACCGGGACTAATACCCTCTGGGGCCAACGTCCTGACTTTC.

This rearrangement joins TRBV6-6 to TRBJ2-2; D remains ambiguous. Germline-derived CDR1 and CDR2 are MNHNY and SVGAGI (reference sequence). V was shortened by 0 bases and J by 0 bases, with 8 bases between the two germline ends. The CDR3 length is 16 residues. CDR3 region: CASSYSRRTNTGELFF. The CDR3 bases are TGTGCCAGCAGTTACTCGAGGCGGACGAACACCGGGGAGCTGTTTTTT.

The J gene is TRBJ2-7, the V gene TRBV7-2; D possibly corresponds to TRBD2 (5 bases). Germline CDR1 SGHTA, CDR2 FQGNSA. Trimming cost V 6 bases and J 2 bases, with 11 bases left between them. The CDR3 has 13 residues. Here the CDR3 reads CASSPRETYEQYF. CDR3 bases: TGTGCCAGCAGTCCGAGGGAGACCTACGAGCAGTACTTC.

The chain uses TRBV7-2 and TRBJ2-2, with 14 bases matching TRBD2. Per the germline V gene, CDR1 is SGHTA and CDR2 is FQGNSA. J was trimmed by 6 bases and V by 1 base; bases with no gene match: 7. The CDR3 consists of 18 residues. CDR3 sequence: CASSLEGLAGASAGELFF. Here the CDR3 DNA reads TGTGCCAGCAGCTTAGAGGGACTAGCGGGAGCCAGCGCCGGGGAGCTGTTTTTT. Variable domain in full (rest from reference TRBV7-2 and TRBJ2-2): GAGVSQSPSNKVTEKGKDVELRCDPISGHTALYWYRQSLGQGLEFLIYFQGNSAPDKSGLPSDRFSAERTGGSVSTLTIQRTQQEDSAVYLCASSLEGLAGASAGELFFGEGSRLTVL.

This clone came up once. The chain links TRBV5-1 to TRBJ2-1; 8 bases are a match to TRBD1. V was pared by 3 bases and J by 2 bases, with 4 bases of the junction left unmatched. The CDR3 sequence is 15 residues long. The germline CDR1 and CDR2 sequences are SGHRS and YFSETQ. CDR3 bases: TGCGCCAGCAGCTCGGACAGGGCGGCCTACAATGAGCAGTTCTTC. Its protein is CASSSDRAAYNEQFF.

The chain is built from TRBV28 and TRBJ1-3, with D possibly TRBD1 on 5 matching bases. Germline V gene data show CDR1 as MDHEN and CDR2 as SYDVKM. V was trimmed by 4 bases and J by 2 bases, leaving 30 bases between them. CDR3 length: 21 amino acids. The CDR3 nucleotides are TGTGCCAGCAGTTACCTATCCCGGCTTTGGACACGAAGTAACACTGGAAACACCATATATTTT. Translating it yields CASSYLSRLWTRSNTGNTIYF.